The text below deals with one T cell receptor beta chain. The CDR3 runs to 15 residues. Per germline, CDR1 GTSNPN and CDR2 SVGIG (reference sequence). V was pared by 1 base and J by 3 bases, with 16 bases between. The source of the sample is a study of blood T cell repertoires in COVID-19. Study details: Sites across the United States, Italy and Spain contributed samples from acute and convalescent COVID-19. The cDNA or gDNA used as material had been derived from T cells, B-cell-depleted T cells, or PBMCs.

Original data processing: The authors estimated nucleated cell counts from reference gene primer amplification. Assay used: immunoSEQ multiplex PCR; TCRdb lists only in-frame clones, some missing. The DNA was the basis for D and trimming; V, J and clone size are from that table. This table has approximately 470,000 clones, approximately 85% appearing once. The J gene is TRBJ2-7, the V gene TRBV30, with D unclear. The sequence was obtained from a human donor in a cohort sampled during active COVID-19. Sequences were obtained from peripheral blood. As DNA, the CDR3 is TGTGCCTGGAGTGCAGACGGTAGACCGGGCTACGAGCAGTACTTC. This sequence encodes CAWSADGRPGYEQYF.